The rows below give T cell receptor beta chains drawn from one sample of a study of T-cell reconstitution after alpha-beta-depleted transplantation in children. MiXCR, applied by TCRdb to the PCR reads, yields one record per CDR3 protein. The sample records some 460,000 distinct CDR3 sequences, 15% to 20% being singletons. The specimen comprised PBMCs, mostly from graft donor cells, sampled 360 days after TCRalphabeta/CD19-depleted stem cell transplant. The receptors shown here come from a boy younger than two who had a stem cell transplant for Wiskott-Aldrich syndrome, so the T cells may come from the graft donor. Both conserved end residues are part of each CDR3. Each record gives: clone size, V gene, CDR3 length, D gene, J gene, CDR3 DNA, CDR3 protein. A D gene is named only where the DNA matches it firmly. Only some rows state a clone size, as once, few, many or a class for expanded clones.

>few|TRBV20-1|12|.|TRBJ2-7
TGCAGTGCTAGGGGGGCCACCTACGAGCAGTACTTC
CSARGATYEQYF
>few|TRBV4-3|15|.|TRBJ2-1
TGCGCCAGCACCCTTAACGCCATAGCCCTAACTGAGCAGTTCTTC
CASTLNAIALTEQFF
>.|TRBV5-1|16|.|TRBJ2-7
TGCGCCAGCAGTCAACCTCCTAATCCCCGGCACTACGAGCAGTACTTC
CASSQPPNPRHYEQYF
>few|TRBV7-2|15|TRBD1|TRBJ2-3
TGTGCCAGCAGCAACCGGGACAGGATCACAGATACGCAGTATTTT
CASSNRDRITDTQYF
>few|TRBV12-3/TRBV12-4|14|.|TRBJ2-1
TGTGCCAGCAGCCCCCCTAGGCTTCAGAATGAGCAGTTCTTC
CASSPPRLQNEQFF
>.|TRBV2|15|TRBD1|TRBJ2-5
TGTGCCAGCAGCGAGACCGGGACAGAGGTCTGGACCCAGTACTTC
CASSETGTEVWTQYF
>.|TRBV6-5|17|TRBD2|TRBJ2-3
TGTGCCAGCAGTTACTCGGCGCTAGCGGGGGGCTCAGATACGCAGTATTTT
CASSYSALAGGSDTQYF
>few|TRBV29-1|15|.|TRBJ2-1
TGCAGCGTTGAAGAGAGCCGGGGACTTTACAATGAGCAGTTCTTC
CSVEESRGLYNEQFF
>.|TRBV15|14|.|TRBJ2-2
TGTGCCACCAGTCGCGGAGCGAACACCGGGGAGCTGTTTTTT
CATSRGANTGELFF
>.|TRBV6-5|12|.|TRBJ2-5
TGTGCCAGCAGTTGGCGAACAGGGCCCCAGTACTTC
CASSWRTGPQYF
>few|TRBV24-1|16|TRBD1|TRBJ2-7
TGTGCCACCAGCGATGAATTTCCGGGACAGCTCTACGAGCAGTACTTC
CATSDEFPGQLYEQYF
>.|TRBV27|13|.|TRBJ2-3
TGTGCCAGCAGTTTAGTGTTCTTGGATACGCAGTATTTT
CASSLVFLDTQYF
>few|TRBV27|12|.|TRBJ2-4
TGTGCCAGCAGTTCGCGTAGCAGCATTCAGTACTTC
CASSSRSSIQYF
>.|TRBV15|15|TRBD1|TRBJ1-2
TGTGCCACCAGCAGAGTACTGGACAGGGGCTATGGCTACACCTTC
CATSRVLDRGYGYTF
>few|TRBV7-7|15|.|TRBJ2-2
TGTGCCAGCAGCTTAGCCCCGACAGCTACCGGGGAGCTGTTTTTT
CASSLAPTATGELFF
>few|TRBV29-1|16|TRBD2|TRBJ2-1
TGCAGCGTTCGAATACGGGGGGGAAGTCTGCCTCGGGGGCAGTTCTTC
CSVRIRGGSLPRGQFF
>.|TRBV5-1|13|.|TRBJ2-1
TGCGCCAGCAGCTTCGGACAGGAGGGTGAGCAGTTCTTC
CASSFGQEGEQFF
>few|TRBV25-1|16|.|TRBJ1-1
TGTGCCAGCATCCCCTCAGGAGGCATGATGAACACTGAAGCTTTCTTT
CASIPSGGMMNTEAFF
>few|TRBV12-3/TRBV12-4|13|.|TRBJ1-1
TGTGCCAGCAGCGCACAGGGAAACACTGAAGCTTTCTTT
CASSAQGNTEAFF